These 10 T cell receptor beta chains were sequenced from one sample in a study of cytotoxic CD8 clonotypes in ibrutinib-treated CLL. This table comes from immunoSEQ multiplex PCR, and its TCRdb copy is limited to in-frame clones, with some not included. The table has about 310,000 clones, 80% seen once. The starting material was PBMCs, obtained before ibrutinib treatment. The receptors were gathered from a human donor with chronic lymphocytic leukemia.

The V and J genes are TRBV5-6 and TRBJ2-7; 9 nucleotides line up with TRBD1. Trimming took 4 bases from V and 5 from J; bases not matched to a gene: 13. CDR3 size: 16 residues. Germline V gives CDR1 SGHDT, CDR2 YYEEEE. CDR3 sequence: CASSHWTGTGLNEQYF. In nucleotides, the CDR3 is TGTGCCAGCAGCCATTGGACTGGGACAGGGCTCAACGAGCAGTACTTC.

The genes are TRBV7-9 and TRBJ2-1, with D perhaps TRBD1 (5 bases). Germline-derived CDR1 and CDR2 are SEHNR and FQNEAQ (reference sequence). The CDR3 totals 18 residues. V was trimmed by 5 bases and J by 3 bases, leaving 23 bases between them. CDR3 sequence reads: CASSPFITRTSSYNEQFF. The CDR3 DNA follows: TGTGCCAGCAGCCCCTTTATAACCCGGACAAGCAGCTACAATGAGCAGTTCTTC.

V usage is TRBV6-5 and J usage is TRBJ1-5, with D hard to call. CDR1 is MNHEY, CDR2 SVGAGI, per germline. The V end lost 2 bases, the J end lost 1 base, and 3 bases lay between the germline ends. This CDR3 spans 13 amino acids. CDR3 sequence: CASSYRSNQPQHF. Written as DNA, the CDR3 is TGTGCCAGCAGTTACCGCAGCAATCAGCCCCAGCATTTT.

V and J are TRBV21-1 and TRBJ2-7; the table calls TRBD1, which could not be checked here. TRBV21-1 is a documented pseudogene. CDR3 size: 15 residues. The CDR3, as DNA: TGTGCCAGCAGCCGACAAAGATTAGGGGACTACGAGCAGTACTTC. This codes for CASSRQRLGDYEQYF.

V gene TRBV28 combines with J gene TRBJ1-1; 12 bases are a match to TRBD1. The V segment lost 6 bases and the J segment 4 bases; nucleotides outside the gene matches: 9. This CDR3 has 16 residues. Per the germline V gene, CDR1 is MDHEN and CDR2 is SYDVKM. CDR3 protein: CASSHGDRGLSTEAFF. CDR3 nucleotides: TGTGCCAGCAGCCATGGGGACAGGGGGCTTAGCACTGAAGCTTTCTTT.

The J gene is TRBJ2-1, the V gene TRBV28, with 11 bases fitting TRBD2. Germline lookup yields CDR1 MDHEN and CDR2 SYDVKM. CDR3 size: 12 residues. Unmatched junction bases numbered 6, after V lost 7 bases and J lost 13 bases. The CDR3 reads CASTSGRPLQFF. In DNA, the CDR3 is TGTGCCAGCACTAGCGGGAGGCCCTTACAGTTCTTC.

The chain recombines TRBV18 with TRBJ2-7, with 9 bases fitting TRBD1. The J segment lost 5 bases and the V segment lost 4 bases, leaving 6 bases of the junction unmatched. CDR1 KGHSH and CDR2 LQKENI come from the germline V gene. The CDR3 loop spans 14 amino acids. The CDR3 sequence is CASSQGQGIDEQYF. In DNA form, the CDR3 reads TGTGCCAGCTCACAGGGACAGGGAATTGACGAGCAGTACTTC.

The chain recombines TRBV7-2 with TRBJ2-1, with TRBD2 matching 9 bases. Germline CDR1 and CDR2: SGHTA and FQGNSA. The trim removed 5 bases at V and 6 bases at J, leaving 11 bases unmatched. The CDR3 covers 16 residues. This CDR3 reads CASSRRVAGVVNEQFF. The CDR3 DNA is TGTGCCAGCAGCCGGAGGGTAGCGGGAGTGGTCAATGAGCAGTTCTTC.

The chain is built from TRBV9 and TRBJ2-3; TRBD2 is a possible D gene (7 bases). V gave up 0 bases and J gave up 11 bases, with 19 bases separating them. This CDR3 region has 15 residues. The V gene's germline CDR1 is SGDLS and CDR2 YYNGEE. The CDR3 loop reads CASSVGLRGAPMQYF. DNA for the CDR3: TGTGCCAGCAGCGTAGGGCTCCGGGGGGCCCCGATGCAGTATTTT. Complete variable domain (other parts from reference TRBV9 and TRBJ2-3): DSGVTQTPKHLITATGQRVTLRCSPRSGDLSVYWYQQSLDQGLQFLIQYYNGEERAKGNILERFSAQQFPDLHSELNLSSLELGDSALYFCASSVGLRGAPMQYFGPGTRLTVL.

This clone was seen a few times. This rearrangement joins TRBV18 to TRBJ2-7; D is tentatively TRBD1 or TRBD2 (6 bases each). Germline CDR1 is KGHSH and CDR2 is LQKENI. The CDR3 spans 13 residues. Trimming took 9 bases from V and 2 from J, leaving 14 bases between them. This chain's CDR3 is CASGTGGPYEQYF. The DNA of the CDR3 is TGTGCCAGTGGAACTGGGGGGCCCTACGAGCAGTACTTC.